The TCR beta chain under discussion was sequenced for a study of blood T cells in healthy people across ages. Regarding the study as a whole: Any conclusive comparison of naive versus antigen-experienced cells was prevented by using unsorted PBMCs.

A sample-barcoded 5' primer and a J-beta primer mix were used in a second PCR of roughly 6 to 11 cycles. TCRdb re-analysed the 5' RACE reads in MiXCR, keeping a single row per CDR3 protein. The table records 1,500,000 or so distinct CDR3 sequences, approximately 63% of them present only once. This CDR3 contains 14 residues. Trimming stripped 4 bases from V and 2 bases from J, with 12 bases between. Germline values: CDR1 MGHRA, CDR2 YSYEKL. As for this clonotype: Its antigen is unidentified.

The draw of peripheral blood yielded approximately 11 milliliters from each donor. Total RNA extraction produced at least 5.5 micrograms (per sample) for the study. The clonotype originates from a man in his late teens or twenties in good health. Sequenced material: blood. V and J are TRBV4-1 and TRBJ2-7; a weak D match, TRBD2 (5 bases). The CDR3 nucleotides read TGCGCCAGCAGCCGAACTGCCGGGGCCTACGAGCAGTACTTC. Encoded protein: CASSRTAGAYEQYF.